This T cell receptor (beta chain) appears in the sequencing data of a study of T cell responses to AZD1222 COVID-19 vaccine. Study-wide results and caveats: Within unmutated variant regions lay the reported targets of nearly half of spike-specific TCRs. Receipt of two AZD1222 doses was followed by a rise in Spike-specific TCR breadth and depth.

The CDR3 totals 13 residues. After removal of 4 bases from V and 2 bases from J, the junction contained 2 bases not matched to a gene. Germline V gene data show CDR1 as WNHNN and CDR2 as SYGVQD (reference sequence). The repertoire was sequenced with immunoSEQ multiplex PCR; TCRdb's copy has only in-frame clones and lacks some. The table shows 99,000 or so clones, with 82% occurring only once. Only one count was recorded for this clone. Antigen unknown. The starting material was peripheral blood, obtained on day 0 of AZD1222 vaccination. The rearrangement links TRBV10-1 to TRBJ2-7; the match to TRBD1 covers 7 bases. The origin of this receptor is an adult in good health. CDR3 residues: CASSGQGPYEQYF. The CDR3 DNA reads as TGCGCCAGCAGTGGACAGGGCCCCTACGAGCAGTACTTC.